Listed below are T cell receptor beta chains from one sample, sequenced in a study of regulatory T cells in long-lasting Graves disease. TCRdb processed the multiplex PCR reads anew with MiXCR; each CDR3 protein has one entry. The table has roughly 400,000 distinct CDR3 sequences, under 25% seen once; the top ten hold approximately 14%. Sequencing was performed on peripheral blood mononuclear cells (PBMCs), taken when the disease was refractory, from a patient treated with antithyroid drugs. These receptors were obtained from a female donor with Graves disease. CDR3s include the opening cysteine and the closing phenylalanine or tryptophan. The D gene is left open where the match is weak. Only part of the rows carry a size: once, few, many, or a class if the clone is expanded.

J,D,size,V,CDR3,DNA
TRBJ1-1,.,many,TRBV28,CASNGFGGNTEAFF,TGTGCCAGCAACGGTTTCGGCGGAAACACTGAAGCTTTCTTT
TRBJ1-3,.,many,TRBV3-1,CASSIGNYGNTIYF,TGTGCCAGCAGTATCGGGAACTATGGAAACACCATATATTTT
TRBJ2-5,TRBD1,many,TRBV27,CASSSLLDREETQYF,TGTGCCAGCAGTTCACTTTTGGACAGGGAAGAGACCCAGTACTTC
TRBJ1-5,.,many,TRBV20-1,CSARVRGASNQPQHF,TGCAGTGCTAGAGTTCGTGGGGCTAGCAATCAGCCCCAGCATTTT
TRBJ2-4,TRBD2,many,TRBV9,CASSPWGGKNIQYF,TGTGCCAGCAGCCCTTGGGGGGGCAAAAACATTCAGTACTTC
TRBJ2-3,.,few,TRBV2,CASRGRNTDTQYF,TGTGCCAGCAGGGGGCGGAACACAGATACGCAGTATTTT
TRBJ2-7,TRBD2,.,TRBV19,CASSSFGSGNGEQYF,TGTGCCAGTAGTTCATTTGGTAGCGGGAACGGCGAGCAGTACTTC
TRBJ2-7,TRBD1,many,TRBV28,CASSFGRGHGEQYF,TGTGCCAGCAGTTTCGGCAGGGGGCATGGCGAGCAGTACTTC
TRBJ2-2,.,many,TRBV6-1,CASSVDSTGELFF,TGTGCCAGCAGTGTAGACAGTACCGGGGAGCTGTTTTTT
TRBJ1-2,.,many,TRBV6-2/TRBV6-3,CASSEFWDGTNYGYTF,TGTGCCAGCAGTGAATTTTGGGACGGTACTAACTATGGCTACACCTTC
TRBJ1-5,.,.,TRBV20-1,CSATLEGPRNQPQHF,TGCAGTGCTACCTTAGAGGGCCCGCGCAATCAGCCCCAGCATTTT
TRBJ1-1,TRBD1,many,TRBV3-1,CASSQDGRGLWNTEAFF,TGTGCCAGCAGCCAAGATGGAAGGGGGCTTTGGAACACTGAAGCTTTCTTT
TRBJ2-5,.,once,TRBV3-1,CASSQFGETQYF,TGTGCCAGCAGCCAATTTGGGGAGACCCAGTACTTC
TRBJ1-2,TRBD1,many,TRBV28,CASSSRGTGGGGYTF,TGTGCCAGCAGTTCCCGTGGGACAGGGGGCGGTGGCTACACCTTC
TRBJ2-7,TRBD2,many,TRBV2,CASSVTSGAYEQYF,TGTGCCAGCAGTGTAACTAGCGGGGCCTACGAGCAGTACTTC
TRBJ1-5,.,.,TRBV5-6,CASSLGPPPPQHF,TGTGCCAGCAGCTTGGGTCCCCCTCCGCCCCAGCATTTT
TRBJ2-7,TRBD2,few,TRBV29-1,CSVDVAGGGDEQYF,TGCAGCGTTGATGTAGCGGGAGGCGGGGACGAGCAGTACTTC
TRBJ2-3,.,few,TRBV11-2,CASSLGGHTQYF,TGTGCCAGCAGCTTAGGTGGACATACGCAGTATTTT
TRBJ1-1,.,many,TRBV20-1,CSARDGYTEAFF,TGCAGTGCTAGAGATGGATACACTGAAGCTTTCTTT
TRBJ2-3,.,few,TRBV7-2,CASSPYGAQADTQYF,TGTGCCAGCAGCCCCTATGGGGCCCAAGCAGATACGCAGTATTTT
TRBJ2-1,.,.,TRBV2,CASGNVRNEQFF,TGTGCCAGCGGTAATGTGCGAAATGAGCAGTTCTTC
TRBJ1-6,TRBD1,many,TRBV5-1,CASSRDSTYNSPLHF,TGCGCCAGCAGCCGGGACAGCACTTATAATTCACCCCTCCACTTT
TRBJ2-7,.,.,TRBV12-3/TRBV12-4,CASSLAGGGFEQYF,TGTGCCAGCAGTTTAGCGGGAGGAGGGTTCGAGCAGTACTTC
TRBJ2-7,.,many,TRBV6-5,CASSYGLSYEQYF,TGTGCCAGCAGTTACGGTTTAAGCTACGAGCAGTACTTC
TRBJ2-6,.,.,TRBV7-8,CASSLALGSSGANVLTF,TGTGCCAGCAGCTTAGCTCTGGGGAGCTCTGGGGCCAACGTCCTGACTTTC
TRBJ1-1,TRBD1,few,TRBV20-1,CSARSTGARSGHTEAFF,TGCAGTGCTAGGTCGACAGGGGCACGTTCCGGCCACACTGAAGCTTTCTTT
TRBJ2-1,.,.,TRBV28,CASSLGSRGDNEQFF,TGTGCCAGCAGTTTAGGGAGCAGGGGGGACAATGAGCAGTTCTTC
TRBJ2-1,TRBD2,.,TRBV29-1,CSVFPTSEGVGDEQFF,TGCAGCGTTTTCCCGACTAGCGAGGGGGTTGGGGATGAGCAGTTCTTC
TRBJ1-4,.,.,TRBV27,CASTSPGKGNEKLFF,TGTGCCAGCACCTCACCGGGAAAGGGTAATGAAAAACTGTTTTTT
TRBJ1-6,.,few,TRBV16,CASSQSGLTYNSPLHF,TGTGCCAGCAGCCAATCCGGGCTCACCTATAATTCACCCCTCCACTTT
TRBJ1-1,.,many,TRBV28,CASSFRDTEAFF,TGTGCCAGCAGTTTTCGGGACACTGAAGCTTTCTTT
TRBJ2-7,.,.,TRBV5-1,CTSSLVADTYEQYF,TGCACCAGCAGCTTGGTCGCAGATACCTACGAGCAGTACTTC
TRBJ1-2,TRBD1,many,TRBV12-3/TRBV12-4,CASSFQDRAGYTF,TGTGCCAGCAGTTTCCAAGACAGGGCTGGCTACACCTTC
TRBJ1-5,.,many,TRBV6-5,CASSYRTTLLSNQPQHF,TGTGCCAGCAGTTACAGAACCACCCTCCTTAGCAATCAGCCCCAGCATTTT
TRBJ2-3,TRBD2,few,TRBV28,CASSLGGGLADTQYF,TGTGCCAGTTCCCTCGGCGGGGGACTAGCGGATACGCAGTATTTT
TRBJ2-3,.,.,TRBV6-2/TRBV6-3,CASTLQGSDTQYF,TGTGCCAGCACCTTACAGGGTTCAGATACGCAGTATTTT
TRBJ2-7,TRBD2,many,TRBV7-2,CASSQATSGIYEQYF,TGTGCCAGCAGCCAAGCTACTAGCGGGATCTACGAGCAGTACTTC
TRBJ1-3,.,many,TRBV6-2/TRBV6-3,CASSYSAGTGNTIYF,TGTGCCAGCAGTTACAGCGCAGGGACAGGAAACACCATATATTTT
TRBJ2-7,TRBD1,few,TRBV29-1,CSVADRLYEQYF,TGCAGCGTTGCGGACAGGCTCTACGAGCAGTACTTC
TRBJ2-7,.,.,TRBV9,CASSGGYGDYEQYF,TGTGCCAGCAGCGGCGGATACGGGGACTACGAGCAGTACTTC
TRBJ2-5,TRBD1,.,TRBV7-9,CASSWGQGSETQYF,TGTGCCAGCAGCTGGGGACAGGGCTCCGAGACCCAGTACTTC
TRBJ2-3,.,few,TRBV5-1,CASSLVGILTDTQYF,TGCGCCAGCAGCTTGGTAGGGATCCTCACAGATACGCAGTATTTT
TRBJ1-3,.,many,TRBV12-3/TRBV12-4,CASSEGLAGNTIYF,TGTGCCAGCAGCGAGGGCCTCGCTGGAAACACCATATATTTT
TRBJ2-7,TRBD2,.,TRBV5-1,CASSLDGSGRGEQYF,TGCGCCAGCAGCTTGGATGGTAGCGGGAGGGGAGAGCAGTACTTC